Listed here are 18 T cell receptor beta chains from one sample, sequenced in a study of shared clonotypes between healthy human individuals. Naive-designated CD8 cells lacked CD45RO, were positively enriched for CCR7, and omitted terminally differentiated effector memory CD45RA+ cells. The method was immunoSEQ multiplex PCR; TCRdb's version includes in-frame clones alone and lacks a portion of them. The data hold some 1,900,000 clones, with about 94% observed a single time. The source material was naive CD8+ T cells sorted from blood. The receptor set was obtained from a man aged 18 to 35 in good health.

The chain couples TRBV5-8 to TRBJ2-4; no definite D call. CDR1 is SGHTS, CDR2 YDEGEE, per germline. V was shortened by 2 bases and J by 6 bases, with 12 bases between the two germline ends. This CDR3 is 14 amino acids long. DNA for the CDR3: TGTGCCAGCAGCTTAATTGCACAGTTAAACATTCAGTACTTC. Protein sequence: CASSLIAQLNIQYF. Supplemented by reference TRBV5-8 and TRBJ2-4, the full variable domain reads EAGVTQSPTHLIKTRGQQATLRCSPISGHTSVYWYQQALGLGLQFLLWYDEGEERNRGNFPPRFSGRQFPNYSSELNVNALELEDSALYLCASSLIAQLNIQYFGAGTRLSVL.

This chain uses TRBV5-1 with TRBJ1-1, with D possibly being TRBD1 (6 bases). V lost 0 bases, J lost 5 bases, and 14 bases lay in between. Germline V CDR1 and CDR2: SGHRS, YFSETQ. The CDR3 totals 15 residues. CDR3 DNA: TGCGCCAGCAGCTTGGAAGGAGGGCAGGGGACTGAAGCTTTCTTT. Its protein is CASSLEGGQGTEAFF. The full variable domain, its missing parts supplied by reference TRBV5-1 and TRBJ1-1, is KAGVTQTPRYLIKTRGQQVTLSCSPISGHRSVSWYQQTPGQGLQFLFEYFSETQRNKGNFPGRFSGRQFSNSRSEMNVSTLELGDSALYLCASSLEGGQGTEAFFGQGTRLTVV.

The sample holds one count of this clone. This specimen includes other DNA sequences encoding the same CDR3. The chain couples TRBV2 to TRBJ2-7; no clear D. Per germline, CDR1 SNHLY and CDR2 FYNNEI. The CDR3 sequence is 13 residues long. With 5 bases removed from V and 0 bases from J, the gap between germline ends came to 8 bases. For the CDR3, the DNA is TGTGCCAGCAGTTACAGTAGCTCCTACGAGCAGTACTTC. It translates to CASSYSSSYEQYF.

V is TRBV6-1 and J is TRBJ1-5, with a weak D call TRBD1 (5 bases). The germline CDR1 and CDR2 sequences are MNHNS and SASEGT. This CDR3 comprises 16 residues. The V gene lost 3 bases and the J gene lost 0 bases, with 12 bases spanning the gap. CDR3 sequence: CASSDGGDYSNQPQHF. The CDR3 bases are TGTGCCAGCAGTGATGGAGGGGACTATAGCAATCAGCCCCAGCATTTT.

With respect to this clone: The junction does not match germline at one end; this may be a read error. V gene TRBV2 combines with J gene TRBJ1-2, with TRBD1 as a possible D gene (5 bases). From germline, CDR1 is SNHLY and CDR2 FYNNEI. The CDR3 loop spans 10 amino acids. The CDR3 reads CASSEGEGVF. The CDR3 DNA follows: TGTGCCAGCAGTGAGGGTGAAGGGGTCTTC.

V gene TRBV2 combines with J gene TRBJ2-2; 14 positions match TRBD2. In germline, CDR1 is SNHLY, CDR2 FYNNEI. There are 18 residues in the CDR3. J gave up 4 bases and V 7 bases, and 11 bases lay outside the gene matches. The CDR3 spells CASTREGLAGVSTGELFF. The CDR3 nucleotides read TGTGCCAGCACCCGAGAGGGACTAGCGGGAGTGAGCACCGGGGAGCTGTTTTTT.

The chain has TRBV18 and TRBJ2-5; D gene ambiguous. The CDR3 is 16 amino acids. Germline values: CDR1 KGHSH, CDR2 LQKENI. Trimming took 0 bases from V and 2 from J, leaving 13 bases between them. This CDR3 reads CASSPPEGPVQETQYF. The CDR3 nucleotides read TGTGCCAGCTCACCACCGGAAGGACCTGTACAAGAGACCCAGTACTTC.

Remarks on this clone: This sample also contains other DNA sequences that code for the same CDR3. CDR3 in amino acids: CASSFPGGSYEQYF. The CDR3 region has the DNA TGTGCCAGCAGTTTCCCCGGTGGGTCCTACGAGCAGTACTTC. This chain links TRBV28 with TRBJ2-7; no clear D. Germline assignment: CDR1 MDHEN and CDR2 SYDVKM. This CDR3 region has 14 residues. V was trimmed by 3 bases and J by 1 base, leaving 10 bases between them.

This rearrangement joins TRBV7-8 to TRBJ2-1, with D tentatively TRBD1 or TRBD2 (6 bases each). Deletions cut 2 bases from V and 3 bases from J, with 14 bases between. This CDR3 contains 16 residues. CDR1 and CDR2 from the germline V gene are SGHVS and FQNEAQ. In DNA form, the CDR3 reads TGTGCCAGCAGCTTATTCGAAGGGGGACTCTACAATGAGCAGTTCTTC. Its translation is CASSLFEGGLYNEQFF.

Notes on this clone: The same CDR3 is also encoded by other DNA sequences in this sample. The gene calls are TRBV27 and TRBJ1-5, with D perhaps TRBD1 (6 bases). CDR3 length: 15 amino acids. In germline, CDR1 is MNHEY, CDR2 SMNVEV (reference sequence). Trimming stripped 3 bases from V and 2 bases from J, with 11 bases between. This chain's CDR3 is CASSLGGPGNQPQHF. The CDR3 DNA reads TGTGCCAGCAGTTTGGGGGGGCCGGGCAATCAGCCCCAGCATTTT.

The chain recombines TRBV10-3 with TRBJ2-7; D could derive from TRBD1 or TRBD2 (5 bases each). Per germline, CDR1 ENHRY and CDR2 SYGVKD. Deletions cut 4 bases from V and 2 bases from J, with 9 bases between. The CDR3 length is 13 residues. The chain's CDR3 is CAISVGDPYEQYF. CDR3 in DNA: TGTGCCATCAGTGTAGGGGACCCCTACGAGCAGTACTTC.

V and J are TRBV2 and TRBJ2-5; TRBD1 matches at 8 bases. V was clipped by 9 bases and J by 0 bases; unmatched bases: 15. Germline CDR1 is SNHLY and CDR2 is FYNNEI. The CDR3 is made up of 17 amino acids. The CDR3 loop reads CARLDRGELGYQETQYF. Written as DNA, the CDR3 is TGTGCCAGGCTCGACAGGGGTGAATTGGGGTACCAAGAGACCCAGTACTTC.

Of note for this clone: Other DNA sequences of this sample code for an identical CDR3. This chain connects TRBV28 to TRBJ2-2; D might be TRBD2 (6 bases). The V end was cut by 5 bases, the J end by 3 bases, with 10 bases between. The CDR3 runs to 14 residues. Germline-derived CDR1 and CDR2 are MDHEN and SYDVKM. CDR3 sequence (DNA): TGTGCCAGCAGTCTCCGCGGGGACACCGGGGAGCTGTTTTTT. This encodes CASSLRGDTGELFF.

Remarks on this clone: Other nucleotide sequences from this sample produce the same CDR3. The rearrangement uses TRBV19 and TRBJ1-1, with D hard to call. The CDR3 runs 14 residues. The germline CDR1 and CDR2 sequences are LNHDA and SQIVND (reference sequence). Between the trimmed V and J ends, which lost 0 bases and 5 bases, there was a span of 10 bases. This CDR3 is CASSIDLEGTEAFF. The CDR3 nucleotides read TGTGCCAGTAGTATAGATCTTGAGGGAACTGAAGCTTTCTTT.

V and J are TRBV2 and TRBJ1-4; 8 bases map to TRBD1. Trimming removed 6 bases from V and 3 bases from J; junction bases left unmatched: 3. Germline CDR1 SNHLY, CDR2 FYNNEI. This CDR3 has 14 residues. In DNA, the CDR3 is TGTGCCAGCAGGGGACAGGAGTCTAATGAAAAACTGTTTTTT. This gives the protein CASRGQESNEKLFF.

The chain uses TRBV27 and TRBJ1-1; D call uncertain. The germline gives CDR1 MNHEY, CDR2 SMNVEV (reference sequence). CDR3 length: 15 amino acids. The V and J ends lost 0 bases and 0 bases respectively, with 8 bases between them. For the CDR3, the DNA is TGTGCCAGCAGTTTATCGACAAACCTGAACACTGAAGCTTTCTTT. Encoded protein: CASSLSTNLNTEAFF.

The chain carries TRBV7-9 and TRBJ2-7; 7 nucleotides line up with TRBD1. V shed 5 bases, J shed 3 bases, and the junction held 7 bases outside the gene matches. The CDR3 loop spans 14 amino acids. CDR1 is SEHNR, CDR2 FQNEAQ, per germline (reference sequence). The CDR3 reads CASSDRDSLYEQYF. The CDR3 DNA is TGTGCCAGCAGCGACCGGGACAGTCTCTACGAGCAGTACTTC.

Regarding this clone: Sequence at one end of the junction differs from germline and may be a read error. In the same sample, other DNA sequences code for this CDR3. The rearrangement links TRBV29-1 to TRBJ2-3; 7 bases agree with TRBD2. The germline V gene has CDR1 SQVTM and CDR2 ANQGSEA. This CDR3 has 17 amino acids. In nucleotides, the CDR3 is TGCAGTGTTGAAGTAACCCGTGGGAGGGGAGTCACAGATACGCAGTATTTT. Protein sequence: CSVEVTRGRGVTDTQYF.